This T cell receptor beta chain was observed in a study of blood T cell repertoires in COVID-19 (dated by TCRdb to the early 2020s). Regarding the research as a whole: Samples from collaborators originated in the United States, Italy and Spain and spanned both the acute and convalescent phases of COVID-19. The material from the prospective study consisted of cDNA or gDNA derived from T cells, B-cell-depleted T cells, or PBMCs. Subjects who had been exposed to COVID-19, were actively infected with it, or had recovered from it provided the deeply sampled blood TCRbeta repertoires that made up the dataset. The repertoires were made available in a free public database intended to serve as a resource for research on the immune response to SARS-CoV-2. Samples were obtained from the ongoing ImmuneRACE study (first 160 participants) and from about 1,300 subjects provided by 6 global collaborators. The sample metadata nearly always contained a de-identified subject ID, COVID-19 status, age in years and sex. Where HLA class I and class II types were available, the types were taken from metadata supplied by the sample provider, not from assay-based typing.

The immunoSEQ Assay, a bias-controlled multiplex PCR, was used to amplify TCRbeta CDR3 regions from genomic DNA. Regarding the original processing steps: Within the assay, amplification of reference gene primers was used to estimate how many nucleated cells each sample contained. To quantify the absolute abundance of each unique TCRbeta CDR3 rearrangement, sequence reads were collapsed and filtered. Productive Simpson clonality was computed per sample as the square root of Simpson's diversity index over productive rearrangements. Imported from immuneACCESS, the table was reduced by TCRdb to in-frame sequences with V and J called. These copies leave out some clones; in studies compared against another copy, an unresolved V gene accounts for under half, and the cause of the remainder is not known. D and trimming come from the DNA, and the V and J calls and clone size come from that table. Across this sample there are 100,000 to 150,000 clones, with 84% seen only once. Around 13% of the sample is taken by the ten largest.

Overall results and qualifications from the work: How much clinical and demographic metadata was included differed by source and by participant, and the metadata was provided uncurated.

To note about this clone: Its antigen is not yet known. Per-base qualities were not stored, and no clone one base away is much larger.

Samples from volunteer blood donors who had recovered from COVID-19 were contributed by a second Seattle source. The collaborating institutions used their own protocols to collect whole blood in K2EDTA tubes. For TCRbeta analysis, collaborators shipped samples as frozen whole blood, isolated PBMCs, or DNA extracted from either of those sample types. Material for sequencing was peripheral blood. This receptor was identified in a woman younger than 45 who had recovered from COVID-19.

The DNA is TGTGCCAGCAGCCCAGTAGCGGGAGGGTTACAAGAGACCCAGTACTTC. This gives the protein CASSPVAGGLQETQYF. The chain couples TRBV5-5 to TRBJ2-5; TRBD2 agrees with 11 junctional bases. Trimming accounts for 4 bases at V and 2 bases at J, while the number of junction bases matched to no gene is 7. The CDR3 contains 16 residues, cysteine and phenylalanine counted. The retained sequence is limited to the CDR3, 48 bases, with the frame set at the first base. Reading the germline V gene (reference sequence) gives CDR1 SGHKS and CDR2 YYEKEE.